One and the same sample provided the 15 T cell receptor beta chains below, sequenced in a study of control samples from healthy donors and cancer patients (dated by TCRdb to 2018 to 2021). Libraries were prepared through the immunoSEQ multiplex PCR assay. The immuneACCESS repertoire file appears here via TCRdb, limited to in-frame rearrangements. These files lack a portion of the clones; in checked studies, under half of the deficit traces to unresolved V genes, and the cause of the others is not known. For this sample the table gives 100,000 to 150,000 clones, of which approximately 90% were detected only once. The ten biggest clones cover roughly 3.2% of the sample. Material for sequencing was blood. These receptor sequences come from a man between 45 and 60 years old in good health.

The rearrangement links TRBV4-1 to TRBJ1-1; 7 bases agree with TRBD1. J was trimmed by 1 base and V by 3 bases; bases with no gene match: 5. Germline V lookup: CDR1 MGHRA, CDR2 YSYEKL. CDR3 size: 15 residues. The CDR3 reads CASSQRTGENTEAFF. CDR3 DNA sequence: TGCGCCAGCAGCCAGAGGACAGGTGAGAACACTGAAGCTTTCTTT.

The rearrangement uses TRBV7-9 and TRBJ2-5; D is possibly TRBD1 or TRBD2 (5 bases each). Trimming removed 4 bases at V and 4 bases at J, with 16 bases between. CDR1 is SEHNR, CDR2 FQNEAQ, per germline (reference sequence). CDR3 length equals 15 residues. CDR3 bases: TGTGCCAGCAGCTACCGGGACGCAGGCGGAGAGACCCAGTACTTC. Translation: CASSYRDAGGETQYF.

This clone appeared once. Written as DNA, the CDR3 is TGTGCCAGCAGCCCCGACGTACGGATATTAACGCAGTATTTT. Translating it yields CASSPDVRILTQYF. This sequence joins TRBV7-9 and TRBJ2-3; the D is unclear. The CDR3 sequence is 14 residues long. V dropped 5 bases and J dropped 9 bases, with 18 bases sitting between them. Germline lookup yields CDR1 SEHNR and CDR2 FQNEAQ (reference sequence).

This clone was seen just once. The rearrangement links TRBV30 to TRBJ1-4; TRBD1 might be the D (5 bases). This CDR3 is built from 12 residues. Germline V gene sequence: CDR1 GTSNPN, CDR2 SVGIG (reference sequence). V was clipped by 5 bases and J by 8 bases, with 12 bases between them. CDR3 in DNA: TGTGCCTGGGCCCCGGACATCGAAAAACTGTTTTTT. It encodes CAWAPDIEKLFF.

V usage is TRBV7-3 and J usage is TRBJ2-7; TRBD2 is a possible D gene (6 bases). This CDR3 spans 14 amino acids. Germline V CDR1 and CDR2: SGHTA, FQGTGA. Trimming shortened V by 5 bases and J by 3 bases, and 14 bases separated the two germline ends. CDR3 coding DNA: TGTGCCAGCAGCCGAAATAGGGAGGACTACGAGCAGTACTTC. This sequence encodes CASSRNREDYEQYF.

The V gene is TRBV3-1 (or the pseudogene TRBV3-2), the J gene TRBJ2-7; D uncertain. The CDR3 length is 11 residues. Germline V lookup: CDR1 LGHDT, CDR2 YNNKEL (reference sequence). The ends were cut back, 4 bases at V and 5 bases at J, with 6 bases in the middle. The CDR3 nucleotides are TGTGCCAGCAGCCTCGGACACGAGCAGTACTTC. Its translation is CASSLGHEQYF.

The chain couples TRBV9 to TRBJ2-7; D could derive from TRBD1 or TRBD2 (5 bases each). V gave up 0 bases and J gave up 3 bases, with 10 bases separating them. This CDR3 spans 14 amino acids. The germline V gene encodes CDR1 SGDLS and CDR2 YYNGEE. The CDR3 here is CASSVDGGVYEQYF. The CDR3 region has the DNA TGTGCCAGCAGCGTAGATGGGGGAGTCTACGAGCAGTACTTC.

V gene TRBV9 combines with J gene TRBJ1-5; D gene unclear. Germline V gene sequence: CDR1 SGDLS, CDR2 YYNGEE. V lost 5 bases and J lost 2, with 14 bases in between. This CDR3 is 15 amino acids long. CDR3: CASRSPWAGNQPQHF. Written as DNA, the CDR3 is TGTGCCAGCAGGTCTCCATGGGCAGGCAATCAGCCCCAGCATTTT. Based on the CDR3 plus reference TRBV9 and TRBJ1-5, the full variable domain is DSGVTQTPKHLITATGQRVTLRCSPRSGDLSVYWYQQSLDQGLQFLIQYYNGEERAKGNILERFSAQQFPDLHSELNLSSLELGDSALYFCASRSPWAGNQPQHFGDGTRLSIL.

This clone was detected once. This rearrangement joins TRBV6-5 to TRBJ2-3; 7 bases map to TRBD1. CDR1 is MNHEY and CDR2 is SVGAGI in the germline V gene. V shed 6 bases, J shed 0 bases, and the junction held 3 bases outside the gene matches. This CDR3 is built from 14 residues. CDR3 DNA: TGTGCCAGCAGCGTAGGGGGCAGCACAGATACGCAGTATTTT. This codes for CASSVGGSTDTQYF.

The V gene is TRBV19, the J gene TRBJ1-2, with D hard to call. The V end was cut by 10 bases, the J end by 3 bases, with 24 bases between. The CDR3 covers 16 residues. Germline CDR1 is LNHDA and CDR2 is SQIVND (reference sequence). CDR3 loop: CATRPLSVLGDYGYTF. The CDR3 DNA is TGTGCCACTAGGCCCTTATCGGTCCTCGGGGACTATGGCTACACCTTC. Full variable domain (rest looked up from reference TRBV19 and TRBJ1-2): DGGITQSPKYLFRKEGQNVTLSCEQNLNHDAMYWYRQDPGQGLRLIYYSQIVNDFQKGDIAEGYSVSREKKESFPLTVTSAQKNPTAFYLCATRPLSVLGDYGYTFGSGTRLTVV.

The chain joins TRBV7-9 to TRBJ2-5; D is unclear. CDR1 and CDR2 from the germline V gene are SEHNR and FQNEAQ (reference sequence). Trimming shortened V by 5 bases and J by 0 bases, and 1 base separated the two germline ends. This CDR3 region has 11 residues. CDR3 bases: TGTGCCAGCAGCGACCAAGAGACCCAGTACTTC. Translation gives CASSDQETQYF.

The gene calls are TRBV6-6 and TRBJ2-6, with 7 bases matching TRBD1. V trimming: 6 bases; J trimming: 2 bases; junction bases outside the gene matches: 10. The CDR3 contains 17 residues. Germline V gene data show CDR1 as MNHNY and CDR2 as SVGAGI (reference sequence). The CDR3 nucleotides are TGTGCCAGCAGCCGATACCTAACAGGGGCTGGGGCCAACGTCCTGACTTTC. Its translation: CASSRYLTGAGANVLTF.

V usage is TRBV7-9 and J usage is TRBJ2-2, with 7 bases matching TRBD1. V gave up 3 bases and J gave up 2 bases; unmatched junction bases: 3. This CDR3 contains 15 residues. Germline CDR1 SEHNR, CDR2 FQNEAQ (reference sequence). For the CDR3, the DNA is TGTGCCAGCAGCTTGGGGGACAGAAACACCGGGGAGCTGTTTTTT. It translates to CASSLGDRNTGELFF.

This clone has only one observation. CDR3 in amino acids: CASSLGQEYEQYF. DNA for the CDR3: TGTGCCAGCTCATTAGGACAGGAATACGAGCAGTACTTC. The chain recombines TRBV18 with TRBJ2-7; 7 nucleotides align to TRBD1. The germline V gene encodes CDR1 KGHSH and CDR2 LQKENI. V dropped 5 bases and J dropped 4; count of bases not matched to a gene: 5. The CDR3 has 13 residues. Full variable domain (outside the CDR3, taken from reference TRBV18 and TRBJ2-7): NAGVMQNPRHLVRRRGQEARLRCSPMKGHSHVYWYRQLPEEGLKFMVYLQKENIIDESGMPKERFSAEFPKEGPSILRIQQVVRGDSAAYFCASSLGQEYEQYFGPGTRLTVT.

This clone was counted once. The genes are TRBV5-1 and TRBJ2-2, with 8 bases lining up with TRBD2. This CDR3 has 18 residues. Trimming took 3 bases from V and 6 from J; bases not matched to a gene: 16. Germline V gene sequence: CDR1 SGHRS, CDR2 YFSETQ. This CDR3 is CASSYYRNAGTSSGELFF. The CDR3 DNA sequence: TGCGCCAGCAGCTATTACCGTAACGCCGGGACTAGTTCCGGGGAGCTGTTTTTT.